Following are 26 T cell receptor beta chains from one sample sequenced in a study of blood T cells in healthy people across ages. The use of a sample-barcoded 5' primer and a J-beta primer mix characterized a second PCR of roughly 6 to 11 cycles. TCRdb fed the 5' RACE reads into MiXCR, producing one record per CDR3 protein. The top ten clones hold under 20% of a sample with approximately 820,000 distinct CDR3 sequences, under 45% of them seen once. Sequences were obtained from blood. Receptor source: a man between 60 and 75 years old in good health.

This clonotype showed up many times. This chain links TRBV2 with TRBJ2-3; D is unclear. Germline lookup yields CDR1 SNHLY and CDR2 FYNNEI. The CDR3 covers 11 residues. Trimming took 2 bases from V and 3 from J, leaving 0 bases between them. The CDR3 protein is CASSETDTQYF. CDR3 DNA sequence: TGTGCCAGCAGTGAAACAGATACGCAGTATTTT.

The CDR3 coding sequence is TGTGCCACCAGTGATTACCCGAAAAGCGGGGAGCAGTTCTTC. Its translation is CATSDYPKSGEQFF. The V gene is TRBV24-1, the J gene TRBJ2-1; possibly TRBD2 for D (6 bases). Germline values: CDR1 KGHDR, CDR2 SFDVKD. With 2 bases removed from V and 10 bases from J, the gap between germline ends came to 14 bases. The CDR3 length is 14 residues.

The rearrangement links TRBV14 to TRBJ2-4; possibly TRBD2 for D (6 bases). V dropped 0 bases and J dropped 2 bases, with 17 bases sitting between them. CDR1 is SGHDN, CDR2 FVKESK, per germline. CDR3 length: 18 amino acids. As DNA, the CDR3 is TGTGCCAGCAGCCAAGAGAGGCTTGGGGGAGGATCCAAAAACATTCAGTACTTC. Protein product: CASSQERLGGGSKNIQYF.

CDR3 loop: CAWKQGFITDTQYF. The CDR3 DNA follows: TGTGCCTGGAAACAGGGTTTCATCACAGATACGCAGTATTTT. The chain employs TRBV30 and TRBJ2-3, with TRBD1 as a possible D gene (6 bases). The CDR3 extends over 14 amino acids. Trimming pared 4 bases from V and 2 bases from J, leaving 13 bases between. Germline V gene lookup returns CDR1 GTSNPN and CDR2 SVGIG (reference sequence).

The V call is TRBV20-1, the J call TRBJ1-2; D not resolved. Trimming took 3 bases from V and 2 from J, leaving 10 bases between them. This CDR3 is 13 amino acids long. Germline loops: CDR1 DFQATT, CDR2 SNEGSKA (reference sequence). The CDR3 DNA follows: TGCAGTGCTAGTGTTACAGAGAACTATGGCTACACCTTC. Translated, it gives CSASVTENYGYTF.

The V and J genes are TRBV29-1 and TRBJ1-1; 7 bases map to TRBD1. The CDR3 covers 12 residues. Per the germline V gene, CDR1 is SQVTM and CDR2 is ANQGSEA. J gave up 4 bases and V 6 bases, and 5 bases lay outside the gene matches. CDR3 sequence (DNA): TGCAGCGTAGACAGGGTAGGCACTGAAGCTTTCTTT. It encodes CSVDRVGTEAFF.

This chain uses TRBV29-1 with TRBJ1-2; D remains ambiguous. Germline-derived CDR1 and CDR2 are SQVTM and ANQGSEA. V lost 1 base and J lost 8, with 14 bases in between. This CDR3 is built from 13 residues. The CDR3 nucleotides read TGCAGCGTTGAAGGGACGGGGTTTGGCGGCTACACCTTC. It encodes CSVEGTGFGGYTF.

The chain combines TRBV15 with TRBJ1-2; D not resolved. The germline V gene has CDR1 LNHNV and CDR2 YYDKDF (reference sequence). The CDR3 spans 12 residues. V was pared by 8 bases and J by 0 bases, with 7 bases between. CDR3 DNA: TGTGCCACCGGCGGCGCTAACTATGGCTACACCTTC. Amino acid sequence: CATGGANYGYTF.

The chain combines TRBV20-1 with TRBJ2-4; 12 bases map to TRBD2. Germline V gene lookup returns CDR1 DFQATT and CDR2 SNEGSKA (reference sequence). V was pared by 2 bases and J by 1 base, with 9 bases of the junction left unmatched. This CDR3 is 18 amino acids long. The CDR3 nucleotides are TGCAGTGCTAGACGGACTAGCGGGGAGGACGGGGCCAAAAACATTCAGTACTTC. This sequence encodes CSARRTSGEDGAKNIQYF.

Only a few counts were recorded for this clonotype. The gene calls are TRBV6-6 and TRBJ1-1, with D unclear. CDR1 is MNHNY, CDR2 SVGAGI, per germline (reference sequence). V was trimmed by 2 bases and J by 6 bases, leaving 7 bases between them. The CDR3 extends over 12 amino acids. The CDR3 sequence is CASSYPSPEAFF. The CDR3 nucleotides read TGTGCCAGCAGTTACCCTAGCCCTGAAGCTTTCTTT.

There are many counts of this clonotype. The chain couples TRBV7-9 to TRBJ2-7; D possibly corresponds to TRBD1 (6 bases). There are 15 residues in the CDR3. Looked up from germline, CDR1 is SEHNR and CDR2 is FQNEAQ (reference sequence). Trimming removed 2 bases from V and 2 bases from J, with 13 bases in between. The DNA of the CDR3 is TGTGCCAGCAGCTTAAAACAGGGATGGACCTACGAGCAGTACTTC. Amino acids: CASSLKQGWTYEQYF.

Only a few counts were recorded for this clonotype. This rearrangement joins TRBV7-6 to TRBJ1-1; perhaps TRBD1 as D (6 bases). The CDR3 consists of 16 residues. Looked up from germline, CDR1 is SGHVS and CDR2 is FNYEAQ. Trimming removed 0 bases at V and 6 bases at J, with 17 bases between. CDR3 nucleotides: TGTGCCAGCAGCTTAGCGCGTGGGGGACAAGCGGCTGAAGCTTTCTTT. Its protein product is CASSLARGGQAAEAFF.

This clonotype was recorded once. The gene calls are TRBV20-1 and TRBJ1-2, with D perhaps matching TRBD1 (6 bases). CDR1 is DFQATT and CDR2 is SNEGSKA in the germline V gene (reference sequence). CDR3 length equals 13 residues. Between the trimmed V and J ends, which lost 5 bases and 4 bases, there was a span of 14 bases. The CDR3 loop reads CSAPRGQSYGYTF. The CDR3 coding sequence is TGCAGTGCTCCACGAGGACAGTCCTATGGCTACACCTTC.

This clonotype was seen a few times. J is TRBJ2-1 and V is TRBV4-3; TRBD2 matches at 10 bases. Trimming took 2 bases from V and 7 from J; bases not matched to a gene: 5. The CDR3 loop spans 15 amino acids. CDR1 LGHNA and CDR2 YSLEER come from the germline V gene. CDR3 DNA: TGCGCCAGCAGCCAACAAGCGGGGGGGCCAAATGAGCAGTTCTTC. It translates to CASSQQAGGPNEQFF.

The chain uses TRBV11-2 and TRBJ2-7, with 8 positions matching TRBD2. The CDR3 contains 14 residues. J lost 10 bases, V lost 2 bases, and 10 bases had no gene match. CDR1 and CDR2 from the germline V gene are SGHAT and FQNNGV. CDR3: CASSLYGTSGTQYF. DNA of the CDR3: TGTGCCAGCAGCTTATATGGAACTAGCGGTACCCAGTACTTC.

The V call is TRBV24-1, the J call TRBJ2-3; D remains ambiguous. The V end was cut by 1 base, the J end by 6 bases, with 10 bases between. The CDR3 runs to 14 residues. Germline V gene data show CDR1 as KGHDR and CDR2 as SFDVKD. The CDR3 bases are TGTGCCACCAGTGATTTTGGGCTATCGGATACGCAGTATTTT. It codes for CATSDFGLSDTQYF.

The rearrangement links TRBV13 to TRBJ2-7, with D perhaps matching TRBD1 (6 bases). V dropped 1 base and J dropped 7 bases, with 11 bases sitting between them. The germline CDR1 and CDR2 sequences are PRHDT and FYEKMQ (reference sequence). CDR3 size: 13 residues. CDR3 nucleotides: TGTGCCAGCAGCTTAGTACAGGGTAGGGAGCAGTACTTC. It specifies CASSLVQGREQYF.

The CDR3 protein is CASSQDQRLDTQYF. In DNA, the CDR3 is TGTGCCAGCAGCCAGGACCAGAGGCTAGATACGCAGTATTTT. The chain employs TRBV7-9 and TRBJ2-3; D gene ambiguous. Germline V CDR1 and CDR2: SEHNR, FQNEAQ (reference sequence). The CDR3 length is 14 residues. With 5 bases removed from V and 5 bases from J, the gap between germline ends came to 14 bases.

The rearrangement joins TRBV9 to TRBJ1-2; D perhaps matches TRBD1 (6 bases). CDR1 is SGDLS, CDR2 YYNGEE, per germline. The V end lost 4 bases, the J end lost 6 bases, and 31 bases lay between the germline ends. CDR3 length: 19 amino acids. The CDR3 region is CASSSADTVIWGRGDGYTF. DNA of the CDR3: TGTGCCAGCAGCTCCGCAGACACGGTAATCTGGGGGCGTGGGGATGGCTACACCTTC.

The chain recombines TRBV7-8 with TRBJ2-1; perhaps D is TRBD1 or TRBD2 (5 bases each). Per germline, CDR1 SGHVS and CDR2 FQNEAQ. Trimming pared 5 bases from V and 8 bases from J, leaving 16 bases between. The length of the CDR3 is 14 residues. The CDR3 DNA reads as TGTGCCAGCAGCCCCGGGACCCGCGCCGATGAGCAGTTCTTC. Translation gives CASSPGTRADEQFF.

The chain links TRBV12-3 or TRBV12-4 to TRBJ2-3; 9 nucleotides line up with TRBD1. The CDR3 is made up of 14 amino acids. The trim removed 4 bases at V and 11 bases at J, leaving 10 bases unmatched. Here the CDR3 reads CASSYPGTGIKQYF. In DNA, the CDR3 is TGTGCCAGCAGTTACCCCGGGACAGGGATAAAGCAGTATTTT.

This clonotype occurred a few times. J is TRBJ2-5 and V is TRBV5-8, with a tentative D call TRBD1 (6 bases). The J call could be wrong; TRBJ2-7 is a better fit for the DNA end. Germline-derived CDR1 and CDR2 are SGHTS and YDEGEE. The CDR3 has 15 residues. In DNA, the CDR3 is TGTGCCAGCACCAATAGGGGCAGGGGTCACTACGAGCAGTACTTC. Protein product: CASTNRGRGHYEQYF.

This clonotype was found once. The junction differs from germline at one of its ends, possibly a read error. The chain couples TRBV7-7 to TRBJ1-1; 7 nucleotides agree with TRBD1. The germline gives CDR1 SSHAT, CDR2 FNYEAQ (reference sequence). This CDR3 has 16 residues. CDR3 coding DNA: TGTGCTAGCAGCTTAGGGTGTGGACAGGCTAACACTGAAGCTTTCTTT. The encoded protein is CASSLGCGQANTEAFF.

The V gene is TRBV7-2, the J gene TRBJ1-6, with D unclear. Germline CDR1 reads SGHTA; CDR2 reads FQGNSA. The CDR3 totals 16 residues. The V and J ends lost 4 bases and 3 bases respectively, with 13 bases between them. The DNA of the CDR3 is TGTGCCAGCAGCTCCGGCGGGCGCAACTATAATTCACCCCTCCACTTT. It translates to CASSSGGRNYNSPLHF.

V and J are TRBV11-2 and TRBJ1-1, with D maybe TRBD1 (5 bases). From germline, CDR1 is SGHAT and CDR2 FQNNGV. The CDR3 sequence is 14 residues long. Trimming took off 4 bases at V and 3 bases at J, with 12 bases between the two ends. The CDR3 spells CASSWTNLDTEAFF. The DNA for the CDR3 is TGTGCCAGCAGCTGGACAAACCTCGACACTGAAGCTTTCTTT.

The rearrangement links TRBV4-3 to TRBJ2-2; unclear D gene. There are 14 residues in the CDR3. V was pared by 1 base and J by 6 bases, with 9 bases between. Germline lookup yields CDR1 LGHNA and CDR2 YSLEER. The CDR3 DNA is TGCGCCAGCAGCCAAGGTCGGTGGGCCGGGGAGCTGTTTTTT. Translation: CASSQGRWAGELFF.